This TCR beta chain was captured by sequencing in a study of blood T cell repertoires in COVID-19 (TCRdb year 2020). Notes on the research overall: Samples covering the acute and convalescent phases of COVID-19 were provided by collaborators in the United States, Italy and Spain. The material from the prospective study consisted of cDNA or gDNA derived from T cells, B-cell-depleted T cells, or PBMCs. The dataset comprised deeply sampled blood TCRbeta repertoires from subjects exposed to, actively infected with, or recovered from COVID-19. The repertoires were made available in a free public database intended to serve as a resource for research on the immune response to SARS-CoV-2. The samples were drawn from the first 160 participants of the ongoing ImmuneRACE study and from some 1,300 subjects provided by 6 global collaborators. A de-identified subject ID, COVID-19 status, age in years and sex were almost always included in the sample metadata. HLA class I and class II types, where available, came from metadata supplied by the sample provider rather than from assay-based typing.

For this clone: Its antigen is currently not known. The record has no base qualities; no much larger clone is one base away.

What the study reported, not specific to this receptor: How much clinical and demographic metadata was included differed by source and by participant, and the metadata was provided uncurated.

Participants in the prospective study were aged about 18 to 95 years, lived in about two dozen United States geographic areas, and enrolled through a virtual design. Cohort assignment in the prospective study relied on participant-reported clinical history from a screening survey and a study questionnaire. Recovered participants in ImmuneRACE Cohort 3 were defined as having two consecutive negative NP/OP PCR tests, clearance from a healthcare professional, or resolution of symptoms. In the prospective study, whole blood, serum and a nasopharyngeal or oropharyngeal swab were collected from each participant by mobile phlebotomists. Over an approximately two-month period, participants in the prospective study had the option of providing additional blood draws and questionnaires. Prospective study blood samples were shipped either frozen or at room temperature before DNA extraction. TCRbeta CDR3 regions were amplified from genomic DNA using the immunoSEQ Assay, a bias-controlled multiplex PCR. On the authors' methods: Nucleated cell counts per sample were estimated from amplification of reference gene primers within the assay. Sequence reads were collapsed and filtered to measure the absolute abundance of every unique TCRbeta CDR3 rearrangement. For each sample, productive Simpson clonality was calculated by taking the square root of Simpson's diversity index across productive rearrangements. Imported from immuneACCESS, the table was reduced by TCRdb to in-frame sequences with V and J called. These copies leave out some clones; in studies compared against another copy, an unresolved V gene accounts for under half, and the cause of the remainder is not known. V and J calls and clone size are as listed in that table; D and trimming were resolved from the DNA. This sample comprises about 200,000 clones, about 85% of them detected only once. The ten top clones hold 18% of the sample.

Trimming takes 3 bases off V and 3 bases off J; junction bases not matched to a gene: 9. Reading from cysteine to phenylalanine, the CDR3 counts 16 amino acids. The entry retains the CDR3 DNA only, 48 bases that are in frame from base 1. CDR1 and CDR2, looked up from the germline V gene (reference sequence), are LNHDA and SQIVND. The receptor was derived from a man aged 35 to 55 who had recovered from COVID-19. The specimen sequenced was PBMCs or T cells enriched from blood (not recorded which). The V and J genes are TRBV19 and TRBJ2-7; TRBD1 matches 9 bases in the middle. The encoded CDR3 is CASSMGDGTGYYEQYF. The nucleotide sequence reads as follows: TGTGCCAGTAGTATGGGGGATGGGACAGGGTACTACGAGCAGTACTTC.